This T cell receptor beta chain was sequenced in a study of T cells in Graves' hyperthyroidism and ophthalmopathy. Whole-study results and caveats: Most thyroid-expanded clonotypes above 0.001 were also found in blood.

Researchers took RNA transcripts and amplified the TCR beta CDR3 regions from them. TCR CDR3 underwent first-round RT-PCR with the HTBI primer set. TCRdb passed the multiplex PCR reads through MiXCR, listing each CDR3 protein once. The sample lists approximately 710,000 distinct CDR3 sequences, approximately 15% occurring once. For this clonotype: As yet, its antigen is unknown.

The CDR3 totals 11 residues. CDR1 is MNHEY, CDR2 SVGAGI, per germline. V was pared by 2 bases and J by 14 bases, with 10 bases between. Absence of ophthalmopathy progression within 18 months defined stable Graves' hyperthyroidism. Patients between 18 and 65 years old had hyperthyroidism, newly diagnosed and lasting under 2 months. The genes are TRBV6-5 and TRBJ2-1; D is perhaps TRBD2 (5 bases). Sequenced input: blood. The sequence was collected from a man aged 50 to 60 with Graves' hyperthyroidism. The CDR3 nucleotides read TGTGCCAGCAGTTACCCCGGGGTGAAGTTCTTC. Encoded protein: CASSYPGVKFF.